The rows below give T cell receptor beta chains drawn from one sample of a study of cytomegalovirus exposure and HLA in healthy donors. Profiling relied on immunoSEQ multiplex PCR, and the TCRdb table lists in-frame clones only, not all of them. The data show 180,000 or so clones, roughly 75% seen once. Sequences were obtained from PBMCs. These receptors originate from a woman in her thirties in good health and CMV-seronegative. Each CDR3 is given with its conserved first and last residue. D genes are given only for firm matches. Part of the rows lack a size; the others show once, few, many or a class for expanded clones.

d_call,v_call,clone_size,j_call,cdr3_aa,cdr3_nt
TRBD2,TRBV30,.,TRBJ2-7,CAWSVSEAGGPYEQYF,TGTGCCTGGAGTGTATCCGAGGCGGGGGGGCCTTACGAGCAGTACTTC
.,TRBV2,.,TRBJ2-7,CASSETSQGPTLYYEQYF,TGTGCCAGCAGTGAAACTTCACAGGGACCGACCCTTTACTACGAGCAGTACTTC
TRBD2,TRBV5-1,.,TRBJ2-3,CASSSGEGPNTQYF,TGCGCCAGCAGCTCCGGGGAGGGACCAAATACGCAGTATTTT
TRBD2,TRBV30,.,TRBJ2-7,CAWSVSEAGGPYEQYF,TGCGCCTGGAGTGTATCCGAGGCGGGGGGGCCTTACGAGCAGTACTTC
TRBD1,TRBV7-8,.,TRBJ1-1,CASSLPRGPVTEAFF,TGTGCCAGCAGCTTACCAAGGGGGCCCGTGACTGAAGCTTTCTTT
TRBD2,TRBV9,.,TRBJ2-7,CASSETSGGYEQYF,TGTGCCAGCAGCGAGACTAGCGGGGGGTACGAGCAGTACTTC
TRBD2,TRBV2,few,TRBJ2-2,CASSGTSATGELFF,TGTGCCAGCAGTGGGACTAGCGCGACCGGGGAGCTGTTTTTT
TRBD2,TRBV10-2,.,TRBJ2-5,CASSAGGAQETQYF,TGCGCCAGCAGTGCGGGGGGGGCCCAAGAGACCCAGTACTTC
.,TRBV5-4,.,TRBJ2-2,CASSLKHTGELFF,TGTGCCAGCAGCTTGAAGCACACCGGGGAGCTGTTTTTT
.,TRBV10-2,.,TRBJ2-7,CASSGGDEQYF,TGCGCCAGCAGTGGAGGTGACGAGCAGTACTTC
TRBD1,TRBV29-1,.,TRBJ1-2,CSVVEGAVGYGYTF,TGCAGCGTTGTTGAGGGGGCTGTGGGTTATGGCTACACCTTC
TRBD2,TRBV2,once,TRBJ2-5,CASGTSKETQYF,TGTGCCAGCGGGACTAGTAAAGAGACCCAGTACTTC
TRBD1,TRBV7-9,.,TRBJ2-3,CASSLAQGSADTQYF,TGTGCCAGCAGCTTAGCACAGGGGTCGGCAGATACGCAGTATTTT
.,TRBV9,.,TRBJ2-7,CASSAGAASRGGNEQYF,TGTGCCAGCAGCGCCGGAGCGGCTAGCCGGGGAGGAAACGAGCAGTACTTC
TRBD1,TRBV7-2,few,TRBJ1-2,CASRLPDRDYGYTF,TGTGCCAGCCGACTCCCGGACAGGGATTATGGCTACACCTTC
.,TRBV15,few,TRBJ1-1,CATSKPTVLRMNTEAFF,TGTGCCACCAGTAAACCCACTGTGCTGCGAATGAACACTGAAGCTTTCTTT
.,TRBV9,.,TRBJ2-1,CASSVAPSDHGQYNEQFF,TGTGCCAGCAGCGTAGCCCCCTCCGACCACGGACAGTACAATGAGCAGTTCTTC